The present TCR beta chain was sequenced within a study of T cells in Graves' hyperthyroidism and ophthalmopathy. At the level of the study: Peripheral blood specimens were obtained at initial diagnosis, prior to any treatment.

With regard to this clonotype: The antigen remains undetermined.

Researchers took RNA transcripts and amplified the TCR beta CDR3 regions from them. With the HTBI primer set, the TCR CDR3 went through a first round of RT-PCR. TCRdb re-derived calls from the multiplex PCR reads in MiXCR, one entry per CDR3 protein. This table has under 250,000 distinct CDR3 sequences, about 24% appearing once. General study findings and limits: Most thyroid clonotypes that were expanded above 0.001 also turned up in blood. Before onset, by a median of approximately 6.2 months, the model predicted ophthalmopathy.

Germline V gene sequence: CDR1 MNHNS, CDR2 SASEGT. This CDR3 is 17 amino acids long. Unmatched junction bases numbered 13, after V lost 7 bases and J lost 3 bases. The chain carries TRBV6-1 and TRBJ1-5; 9 positions agree with TRBD1. Specimen: blood. This receptor was obtained from a woman in her forties with Graves' ophthalmopathy. The CDR3 DNA reads as TGTGCCAGCAAGGGACAGGGACAGTTGGATTTCAATCAGCCCCAGCATTTT. This gives the protein CASKGQGQLDFNQPQHF.